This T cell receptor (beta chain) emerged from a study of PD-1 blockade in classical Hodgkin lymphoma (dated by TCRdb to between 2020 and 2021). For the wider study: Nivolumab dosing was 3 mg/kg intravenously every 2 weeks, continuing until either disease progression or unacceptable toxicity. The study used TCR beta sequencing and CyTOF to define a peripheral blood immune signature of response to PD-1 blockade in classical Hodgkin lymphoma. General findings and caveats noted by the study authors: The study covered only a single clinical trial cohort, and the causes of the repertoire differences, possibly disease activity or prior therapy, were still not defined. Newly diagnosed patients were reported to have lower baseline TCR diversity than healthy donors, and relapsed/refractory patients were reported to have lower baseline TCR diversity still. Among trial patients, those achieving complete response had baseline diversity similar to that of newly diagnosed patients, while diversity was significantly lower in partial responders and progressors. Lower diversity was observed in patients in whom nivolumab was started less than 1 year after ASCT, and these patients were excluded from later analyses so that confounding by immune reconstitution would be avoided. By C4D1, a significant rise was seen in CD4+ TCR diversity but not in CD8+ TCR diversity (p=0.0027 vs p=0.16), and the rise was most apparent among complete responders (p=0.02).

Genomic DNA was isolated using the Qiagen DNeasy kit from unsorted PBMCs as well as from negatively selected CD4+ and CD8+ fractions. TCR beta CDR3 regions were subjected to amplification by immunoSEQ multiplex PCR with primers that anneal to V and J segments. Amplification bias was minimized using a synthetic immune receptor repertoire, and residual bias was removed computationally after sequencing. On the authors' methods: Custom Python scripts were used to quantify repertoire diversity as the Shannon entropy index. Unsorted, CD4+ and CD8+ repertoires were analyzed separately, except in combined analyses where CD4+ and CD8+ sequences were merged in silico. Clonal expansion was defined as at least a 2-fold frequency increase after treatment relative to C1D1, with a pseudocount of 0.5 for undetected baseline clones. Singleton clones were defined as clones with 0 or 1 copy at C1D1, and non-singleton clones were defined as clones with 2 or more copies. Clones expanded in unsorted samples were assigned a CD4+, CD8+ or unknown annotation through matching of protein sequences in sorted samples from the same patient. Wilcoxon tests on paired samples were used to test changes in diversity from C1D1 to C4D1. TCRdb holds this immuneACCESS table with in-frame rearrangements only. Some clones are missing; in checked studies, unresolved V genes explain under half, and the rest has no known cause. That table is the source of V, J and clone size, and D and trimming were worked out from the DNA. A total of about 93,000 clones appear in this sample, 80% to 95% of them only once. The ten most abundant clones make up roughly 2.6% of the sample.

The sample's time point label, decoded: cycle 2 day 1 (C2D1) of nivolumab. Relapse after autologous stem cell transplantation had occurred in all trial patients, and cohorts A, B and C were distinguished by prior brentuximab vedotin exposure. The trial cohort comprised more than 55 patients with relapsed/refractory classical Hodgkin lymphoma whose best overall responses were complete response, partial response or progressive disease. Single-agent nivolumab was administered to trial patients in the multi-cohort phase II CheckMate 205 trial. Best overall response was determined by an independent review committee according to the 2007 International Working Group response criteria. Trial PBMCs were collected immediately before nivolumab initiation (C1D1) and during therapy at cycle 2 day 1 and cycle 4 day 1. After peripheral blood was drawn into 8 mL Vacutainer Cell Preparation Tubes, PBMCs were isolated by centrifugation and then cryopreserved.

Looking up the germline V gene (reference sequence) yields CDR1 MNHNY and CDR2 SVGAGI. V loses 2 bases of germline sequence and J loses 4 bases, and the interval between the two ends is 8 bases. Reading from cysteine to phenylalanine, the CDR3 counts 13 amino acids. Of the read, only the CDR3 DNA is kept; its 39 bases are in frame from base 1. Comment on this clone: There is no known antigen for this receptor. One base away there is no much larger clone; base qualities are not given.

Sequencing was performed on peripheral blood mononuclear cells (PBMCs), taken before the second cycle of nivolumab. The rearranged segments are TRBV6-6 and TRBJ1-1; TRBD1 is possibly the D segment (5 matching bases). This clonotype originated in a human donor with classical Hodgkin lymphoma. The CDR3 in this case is CASSYAQGTEAFF. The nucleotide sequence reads TGTGCCAGCAGTTACGCGCAGGGCACTGAAGCTTTCTTT.